Each of the 25 T cell receptor beta chains below was sequenced from the same sample in a study of T cell clonality in common variable immunodeficiency. Libraries were prepared by immunoSEQ multiplex PCR; TCRdb keeps only in-frame clonotypes and omits some of them. Altogether some 39,000 clones were found in the sample, and no singletons occur. Material for sequencing was peripheral blood mononuclear cells. These receptors were taken from a person aged 18 to 75 in good health.

This clone was observed many times. The sequenced fragment ends 3 residues before the CDR3 boundary, so the rest is inferred from the germline J gene. The J gene is TRBJ1-2, the V gene TRBV5-1; TRBD1 matches at 7 bases. CDR3 length: 15 amino acids. The germline gives CDR1 SGHRS, CDR2 YFSETQ. J was trimmed by 4 bases and V by 4 bases; bases with no gene match: 10. CDR3 loop: CASSPGQEEGYGYTF. The part of the CDR3 DNA that was read is TGCGCCAGCAGCCCAGGACAGGAGGAGGGCTATGGC. The full variable domain, its missing parts supplied by reference TRBV5-1 and TRBJ1-2, is KAGVTQTPRYLIKTRGQQVTLSCSPISGHRSVSWYQQTPGQGLQFLFEYFSETQRNKGNFPGRFSGRQFSNSRSEMNVSTLELGDSALYLCASSPGQEEGYGYTFGSGTRLTVV.

This clone was observed at least ten times. The read finishes 3 residues shy of the CDR3 end, and the germline J gene is used to complete it. This chain joins TRBV29-1 and TRBJ2-7; 9 positions match TRBD1. The trim removed 8 bases at V and 6 bases at J, leaving 8 bases unmatched. This CDR3 is built from 12 residues. Germline V gene data show CDR1 as SQVTM and CDR2 as ANQGSEA. Partial CDR3 DNA: TGCAGCACACCGGGACAGGGTCGCGAG. It yields the protein CSTPGQGRE. Given in full, the CDR3 is CSTPGQGREQYF.

This clone occurred many times. The sequenced fragment ends 3 residues before the CDR3 boundary, so the rest is inferred from the germline J gene. The chain links TRBV5-5 to TRBJ2-1; tentatively, D is TRBD2 (6 bases). Trimming removed 4 bases at V and 9 bases at J, with 14 bases between. The CDR3 loop spans 13 amino acids. CDR1 and CDR2 from the germline V gene are SGHKS and YYEKEE (reference sequence). CDR3 DNA (partial): TGTGCCAGCAGCCCAAGGGTGGAGGGTGAG. Its translation: CASSPRVEGE. The whole CDR3 protein reads CASSPRVEGEQFF. Based on the CDR3 plus reference TRBV5-5 and TRBJ2-1, the full variable domain is DAGVTQSPTHLIKTRGQQVTLRCSPISGHKSVSWYQQVLGQGPQFIFQYYEKEERGRGNFPDRFSARQFPNYSSELNVNALLLGDSALYLCASSPRVEGEQFFGPGTRLTVL.

The sample holds many counts of this clone. Read coverage stops 3 residues before the CDR3 terminus; the germline J gene supplies the remainder. V usage is TRBV15 and J usage is TRBJ2-1; 9 bases are a match to TRBD1. The trim removed 0 bases at V and 4 bases at J, leaving 7 bases unmatched. There are 17 residues in the CDR3. The germline V gene has CDR1 LNHNV and CDR2 YYDKDF (reference sequence). The sequenced part of the CDR3 DNA is TGTGCCACCAGCAGAGATCTGTTGACAGGGGGATACAATGAG. The encoded protein is CATSRDLLTGGYNE. The entire CDR3 protein reads CATSRDLLTGGYNEQFF.

This clone was counted at least ten times. Coverage ceases 3 residues before the CDR3 finishes, and the germline J gene fills in the end. J is TRBJ2-4 and V is TRBV5-6; 7 nucleotides match TRBD1. V dropped 2 bases and J dropped 3; count of bases not matched to a gene: 5. Germline CDR1 reads SGHDT; CDR2 reads YYEEEE. There are 15 residues in the CDR3. Partial CDR3 DNA: TGTGCCAGCAGCTTAACAGGGGTGGGCAAAAACATT. This sequence encodes CASSLTGVGKNI. In full, the CDR3 reads CASSLTGVGKNIQYF.

This clone was counted at least ten times. The read comes to an end 3 residues before the CDR3 does, leaving the germline J gene to fill in the end. V and J are TRBV5-4 and TRBJ2-1; D possibly corresponds to TRBD1 (6 bases). The germline gives CDR1 SGHNT, CDR2 YYREEE (reference sequence). Trimming removed 0 bases from V and 5 bases from J, with 9 bases in between. The length of the CDR3 is 14 residues. CDR3 in amino acids: CASSLGQANNEQFF. The CDR3 bases that were read are TGTGCCAGCAGCTTGGGACAGGCCAACAATGAG. Full variable domain (rest looked up from reference TRBV5-4 and TRBJ2-1): ETGVTQSPTHLIKTRGQQVTLRCSSQSGHNTVSWYQQALGQGPQFIFQYYREEENGRGNFPPRFSGLQFPNYSSELNVNALELDDSALYLCASSLGQANNEQFFGPGTRLTVL.

This clone occurred many times. Read coverage stops 3 residues before the CDR3 terminus; the germline J gene supplies the remainder. The chain has TRBV20-1 and TRBJ2-4; possible D gene TRBD2, 5 bases. Looked up from germline, CDR1 is DFQATT and CDR2 is SNEGSKA (reference sequence). This CDR3 contains 17 residues. Deletions cut 4 bases from V and 0 bases from J, with 19 bases between. CDR3 DNA (partial): TGCAGTGCTAAATCAAACCAGCGGACTCGAGCCAAAAACATT. Translation gives CSAKSNQRTRAKNI. The CDR3 as a whole reads CSAKSNQRTRAKNIQYF.

At least ten counts were recorded for this clone. The CDR3 is cut off 3 residues early in the read; its end comes from the germline J gene. The rearrangement joins TRBV19 to TRBJ2-7; 8 bases match TRBD2. In germline, CDR1 is LNHDA, CDR2 SQIVND (reference sequence). The CDR3 sequence is 15 residues long. J lost 6 bases, V lost 4 bases, and 11 bases had no gene match. Incomplete CDR3 DNA: TGTGCCAGTAGTACCTCGGGACTAGGGGACCCCGAG. This gives the protein CASSTSGLGDPE. From start to end, the CDR3 is CASSTSGLGDPEQYF. The variable domain in full, with the rest retrieved from reference TRBV19 and TRBJ2-7, is DGGITQSPKYLFRKEGQNVTLSCEQNLNHDAMYWYRQDPGQGLRLIYYSQIVNDFQKGDIAEGYSVSREKKESFPLTVTSAQKNPTAFYLCASSTSGLGDPEQYFGPGTRLTVT.

This clone was observed many times. From the germline J gene comes the end of the CDR3, since the read stops 3 residues before it. The chain employs TRBV7-8 and TRBJ1-2, with D tentatively TRBD1 (6 bases). The V gene's germline CDR1 is SGHVS and CDR2 FQNEAQ. The CDR3 is made up of 12 amino acids. CDR3 sequence reads: CASSRGGFGYTF. The DNA read from the CDR3 is TGTGCCAGCAGCCGAGGGGGATTCGGC. The full variable domain, in which reference TRBV7-8 and TRBJ1-2 provide the parts outside the CDR3, is GAGVSQSPRYKVAKRGQDVALRCDPISGHVSLFWYQQALGQGPEFLTYFQNEAQLDKSGLPSDRFFAERPEGSVSTLKIQRTQQEDSAVYLCASSRGGFGYTFGSGTRLTVV.

This clone was seen many times. The CDR3 end lies 3 residues beyond the end of the read and is filled in from the germline J gene. The chain is built from TRBV20-1 and TRBJ2-1; no clear D gene. Looked up from germline, CDR1 is DFQATT and CDR2 is SNEGSKA (reference sequence). V lost 3 bases and J 0 bases, leaving 15 bases between the germline ends. The CDR3 has 16 amino acids. The covered CDR3 bases are TGCAGTGCTAGTTTTTACGGCGGAAGCTCCTACAATGAG. This gives the protein CSASFYGGSSYNE. The whole CDR3 sequence reads CSASFYGGSSYNEQFF.

This clone was seen at least ten times. The DNA ends 3 residues before the CDR3 does, and the rest of the CDR3 is filled in from the germline J gene. The chain is built from TRBV20-1 and TRBJ2-3; 7 bases align to TRBD1. J was trimmed by 7 bases and V by 3 bases; bases with no gene match: 13. The CDR3 covers 15 residues. CDR1 DFQATT and CDR2 SNEGSKA come from the germline V gene (reference sequence). The part of the CDR3 DNA that was read is TGCAGTGCTAGGGCGAGGGACAGCGGCGGGTATACG. Amino acids: CSARARDSGGYT. The full CDR3 protein reads CSARARDSGGYTQYF.

In this sample, this clone turned up many times. With the read ending 3 residues before the CDR3 end, the germline J gene is used to fill in that end. The gene calls are TRBV20-1 and TRBJ2-5, with TRBD1 matching 11 bases. This CDR3 has 19 amino acids. Trimming took 0 bases from V and 5 from J; bases not matched to a gene: 17. Germline V gives CDR1 DFQATT, CDR2 SNEGSKA (reference sequence). The CDR3 here is CSARDYGQGASGSVETQYF. CDR3 DNA (partial): TGCAGTGCTAGAGATTACGGACAGGGGGCGAGCGGGAGTGTGGAGACC.

This clone was detected ten times or more. The read terminates 3 residues before the CDR3 end, so the remaining end is supplied by the germline J gene. The chain carries TRBV6-1 and TRBJ2-3; D may be TRBD1 (5 bases). From germline, CDR1 is MNHNS and CDR2 SASEGT. CDR3 length: 15 amino acids. V lost 2 bases and J lost 5, with 14 bases in between. The CDR3 DNA, read in part, is TGTGCCAGCAGTGAATTCGGACAAGAGGAAGATACG. Translating it yields CASSEFGQEEDT. The full CDR3 protein is CASSEFGQEEDTQYF.

This clone showed up many times. The CDR3 is cut off 3 residues early in the read; its end comes from the germline J gene. The rearrangement uses TRBV5-1 and TRBJ1-4; TRBD1 agrees at 9 bases. Trimming at V came to 4 bases and at J to 3 bases, leaving 4 bases not matched to a gene. The CDR3 length is 15 residues. The germline CDR1 and CDR2 sequences are SGHRS and YFSETQ. The CDR3 DNA, read in part, is TGCGCCAGCAGCCTCGGACAGGGGTCTAATGAAAAA. Its protein is CASSLGQGSNEK. The whole CDR3 is CASSLGQGSNEKLFF.

This clone was seen repeatedly, ten times or more. This CDR3 is CSATGTSSYNEQFF. Incomplete CDR3 DNA: TGCAGTGCTACCGGGACTAGCAGTTACAATGAG. This chain links TRBV20-1 with TRBJ2-1; TRBD2 matches 9 bases. From the germline J gene comes the end of the CDR3, since the read stops 3 residues before it. The CDR3 contains 14 residues. Germline trimming cut 4 bases from V and 4 bases from J; bases unmatched to any gene: 5. The germline V gene encodes CDR1 DFQATT and CDR2 SNEGSKA (reference sequence).

This clone appeared many times. The read ends 3 residues before the CDR3 terminus; that terminus is restored from the germline J gene. The gene calls are TRBV10-3 and TRBJ2-7; TRBD1 matches 8 bases. The CDR3 covers 16 residues. Looked up from germline, CDR1 is ENHRY and CDR2 is SYGVKD. The V and J ends lost 0 bases and 2 bases, in that order; junction bases with no gene match: 6. The CDR3 bases that were read are TGTGCCATCAGTGAGTCGAAGGCAGGGGGCACCTACGAG. Protein: CAISESKAGGTYE. The complete CDR3 reads CAISESKAGGTYEQYF.

This clone has at least ten counts. The read ends 3 residues shy of where the CDR3 ends; the end is completed using the germline J gene. The genes are TRBV7-9 and TRBJ1-2; 7 positions match TRBD1. Looked up from germline, CDR1 is SEHNR and CDR2 is FQNEAQ (reference sequence). CDR3 size: 15 residues. V gave up 5 bases and J gave up 3 bases; unmatched junction bases: 9. The CDR3 here is CASSTIRTGDYGYTF. The sequenced part of the CDR3 DNA is TGTGCCAGCAGCACCATCCGAACAGGGGACTATGGC.

This clone was counted ten times or more. The sequenced fragment ends 3 residues before the CDR3 boundary, so the rest is inferred from the germline J gene. This rearrangement joins TRBV19 to TRBJ1-4, with D possibly matching TRBD1 (6 bases). Germline-derived CDR1 and CDR2 are LNHDA and SQIVND (reference sequence). This CDR3 has 14 residues. V shed 5 bases and J shed 6 bases, with 13 bases lying between them. The covered CDR3 bases are TGTGCCAGTAGTGCACAGGGTCGGTATGAAAAA. This encodes CASSAQGRYEK. The entire CDR3 protein reads CASSAQGRYEKLFF.

In this sample, this clone turned up many times. Read sequence stops 3 residues before the CDR3 end, and the germline J gene provides the missing end. The genes are TRBV30 and TRBJ2-1; TRBD1 aligns across 11 bases. Germline CDR1 reads GTSNPN; CDR2 reads SVGIG (reference sequence). CDR3 length: 15 amino acids. The V gene end was trimmed by 5 bases and the J gene end by 6 bases; junction bases not matched to a gene: 9. CDR3 amino acids: CAWFRGQGASNEQFF. CDR3 DNA, as far as it was read: TGTGCCTGGTTCCGCGGACAGGGGGCGAGCAATGAG.

This clone was picked up a small number of times. This CDR3 reads CASSLFAAHEQFF. The covered CDR3 bases are TGTGCCAGCAGTCTATTCGCGGCTCATGAG. The chain is built from TRBV2 and TRBJ2-1; D remains unclear. Read sequence stops 3 residues before the CDR3 end, and the germline J gene provides the missing end. This CDR3 region has 13 residues. Germline loops: CDR1 SNHLY, CDR2 FYNNEI. The germline V and J ends were trimmed by 5 bases and 8 bases, with 13 bases remaining between them. Filled out from reference TRBV2 and TRBJ2-1, the complete variable domain reads EPEVTQTPSHQVTQMGQEVILRCVPISNHLYFYWYRQILGQKVEFLVSFYNNEISEKSEIFDDQFSVERPDGSNFTLKIRSTKLEDSAMYFCASSLFAAHEQFFGPGTRLTVL.

This clone has ten or more counts. With the read ending 3 residues before the CDR3 end, the germline J gene is used to fill in that end. The rearrangement joins TRBV5-1 to TRBJ2-7; 8 positions match TRBD2. The ends lost 1 base at V and 6 bases at J; junction bases unmatched: 3. The CDR3 is made up of 13 amino acids. The germline CDR1 and CDR2 sequences are SGHRS and YFSETQ. The CDR3 spells CASSLTSGLEQYF. Partial CDR3 DNA: TGCGCCAGCAGCTTGACTAGCGGCCTCGAG. The full variable domain, in which reference TRBV5-1 and TRBJ2-7 provide the parts outside the CDR3, is KAGVTQTPRYLIKTRGQQVTLSCSPISGHRSVSWYQQTPGQGLQFLFEYFSETQRNKGNFPGRFSGRQFSNSRSEMNVSTLELGDSALYLCASSLTSGLEQYFGPGTRLTVT.

This clone was seen repeatedly, ten times or more. The observed sequence ends 3 residues before the CDR3 terminus, with the missing tail filled in from the germline J gene. V gene TRBV6-2 or TRBV6-3 combines with J gene TRBJ2-1; 8 positions match TRBD2. This CDR3 is built from 15 residues. In germline, CDR1 is MNHEY, CDR2 SVGEGT. V lost 8 bases and J lost 8; bases outside the gene matches: 14. The sequenced CDR3 bases are TGTGCCAGCGCACGAGGGACTAGACATCTCCATGAG. Its translation is CASARGTRHLHE. The whole CDR3 protein reads CASARGTRHLHEQFF.

This clone was recorded many times. The read terminates 3 residues before the CDR3 end, so the remaining end is supplied by the germline J gene. The rearrangement uses TRBV28 and TRBJ2-2; TRBD1 aligns across 7 bases. CDR1 and CDR2 from the germline V gene are MDHEN and SYDVKM. The CDR3 length is 17 residues. Trimming removed 2 bases from V and 4 bases from J; junction bases left unmatched: 10. CDR3 DNA, as far as it was read: TGTGCCAGCAGTTTAGCGACAGGGAGTTTATCCACCGGGGAG. As protein: CASSLATGSLSTGE. The CDR3 in full is CASSLATGSLSTGELFF.

About this clone itself: This may arise from a read error, as a much more abundant clone is one base away. Additional DNA sequences in this sample encode the identical CDR3. The CDR3 loop reads CASSIMGAEGYTF. The sequenced part of the CDR3 DNA is TGTGCCAGTAGCATCATGGGGGCAGAAGGC. V gene TRBV19 combines with J gene TRBJ1-2, with a tentative D call TRBD1 (6 bases). The CDR3 goes on 3 residues after the read ends, and that part is filled in from the germline J gene. Germline loops: CDR1 LNHDA, CDR2 SQIVND (reference sequence). This CDR3 is built from 13 residues.

This clone was counted many times. The read terminates 3 residues ahead of where the CDR3 ends, so the germline J gene completes it. The chain recombines TRBV7-3 with TRBJ2-1; D is perhaps TRBD2 (6 bases). The CDR3 length is 15 residues. Trimming pared 4 bases from V and 5 bases from J, leaving 15 bases between. Germline CDR1 is SGHTA and CDR2 is FQGTGA. The CDR3: CASSSGTYTNNEQFF. The part of the CDR3 DNA that was read is TGTGCCAGCAGCTCAGGGACTTATACTAACAATGAG.